The TCR beta chain under discussion was sequenced for a study of CD8 T cells in Susac syndrome. Study findings and constraints: The authors acknowledged that their TCR sequencing and HLA analysis involved a relatively small number of individuals.

V lost 6 bases and J lost 1, with 9 bases in between. This CDR3 spans 14 amino acids. Remarks on this clonotype: Its antigen remains unidentified.

CD8+ and CD4+ blood T cells underwent TCR beta sequencing. Healthy donors were controls matched for age and sex. Reverse transcription used about 0.5 to 1 ug RNA and random hexamers. With immunoSEQ multiplex PCR, TCR beta CDR3 was amplified across 54 Vbeta and 13 Jbeta. TCRdb reprocessed the immunoSEQ multiplex PCR reads via MiXCR and lists one record per CDR3 protein. This sample yields 90,000 to 150,000 distinct CDR3 sequences, of which 85% to 95% are seen a single time; approximately 0.12% belongs to the top ten. V usage is TRBV12-3 or TRBV12-4 and J usage is TRBJ2-2; D ambiguous. What was sequenced was CD8+ T cells from PBMCs. The TCR sequence derives from a human donor in good health. This chain's CDR3 is CASSGRLNTGELFF. The DNA for the CDR3 is TGTGCCAGCAGCGGACGGTTGAACACCGGGGAGCTGTTTTTT.